What follows are 19 T cell receptor beta chains derived from one specimen sequenced in a study of radiation and T cells in renal cell carcinoma. Stated time point: blood 4 weeks post-SBRT, at nephrectomy. Regarding treatment: 15 Gy SBRT to primary tumor, nephrectomy 4 weeks later. Sequenced by immunoSEQ multiplex PCR; TCRdb stores in-frame clones only, minus some. Found here are 90,000 to 100,000 clones, approximately 82% of them singletons; the top ten hold approximately 7.8%. This specimen was blood, taken from a patient whose treatment included radiotherapy and nephrectomy. The receptors here all came from a man between 60 and 75 years old with renal cell carcinoma.

The gene calls are TRBV6-5 and TRBJ1-5; unclear D gene. The CDR3 is made up of 15 amino acids. Trimming removed 6 bases at V and 6 bases at J, with 18 bases between. CDR1 is MNHEY and CDR2 is SVGAGI in the germline V gene. CDR3 nucleotides: TGTGCCAGCAGCCCTAACCGCCTTCCGACTCAGCCCCAGCATTTT. It yields the protein CASSPNRLPTQPQHF.

The V call is TRBV25-1, the J call TRBJ2-1, with 7 bases fitting TRBD1. The V and J ends lost 6 bases and 4 bases, in that order; junction bases with no gene match: 9. This CDR3 contains 15 residues. Per germline, CDR1 MGHDK and CDR2 SYGVNS. The CDR3 DNA reads TGTGCCAGCAGGGTGCCGGGACAGTCTTACAATGAGCAGTTCTTC. It is translated as CASRVPGQSYNEQFF. The complete variable domain, with remaining parts taken from reference TRBV25-1 and TRBJ2-1, reads EADIYQTPRYLVIGTGKKITLECSQTMGHDKMYWYQQDPGMELHLIHYSYGVNSTEKGDLSSESTVSRIRTEHFPLTLESARPSHTSQYLCASRVPGQSYNEQFFGPGTRLTVL.

The V call is TRBV27, the J call TRBJ2-4, with TRBD2 as a possible D gene (6 bases). In germline, CDR1 is MNHEY, CDR2 SMNVEV (reference sequence). CDR3 length equals 15 residues. The V end was cut by 5 bases, the J end by 1 base, with 12 bases between. This CDR3 is CASSPLEGAKNIQYF. For the CDR3, the DNA is TGTGCCAGCAGTCCCTTGGAGGGGGCCAAAAACATTCAGTACTTC.

The gene calls are TRBV7-2 and TRBJ1-2; the D gene is possibly TRBD1 (5 bases). V was clipped by 5 bases and J by 6 bases, with 16 bases between them. The CDR3 is 14 amino acids. Germline V CDR1 and CDR2: SGHTA, FQGNSA. The CDR3 sequence: CASSELQGTDGYTF. The CDR3 DNA reads TGTGCCAGCAGCGAGTTGCAGGGAACAGATGGCTACACCTTC.

As regards this clone: Possible read error: a much larger clone is one base away. The chain couples TRBV6-5 to TRBJ2-6; unclear D gene. V lost 6 bases, J lost 2 bases, and 2 bases lay in between. The CDR3 length is 12 residues. Germline values: CDR1 MNHEY, CDR2 SVGAGI. The CDR3 reads CASRTGANVLTF. CDR3 DNA: TGTGCCAGCAGAACTGGGGCCAACGTCCTGACTTTC.

The chain joins TRBV2 to TRBJ2-7; TRBD2 agrees at 15 bases. The CDR3 covers 17 residues. Unmatched junction bases numbered 12, after V lost 10 bases and J lost 2 bases. Germline values: CDR1 SNHLY, CDR2 FYNNEI. The chain's CDR3 is CATTPGLAGGLAYEQYF. In DNA, the CDR3 is TGTGCCACCACCCCGGGACTAGCGGGAGGATTGGCCTACGAGCAGTACTTC.

The chain is built from TRBV7-8 and TRBJ1-4, with D possibly matching TRBD1 (6 bases). The germline gives CDR1 SGHVS, CDR2 FQNEAQ. This CDR3 has 16 residues. V lost 5 bases to trimming and J lost 4 bases, with 17 bases between them. CDR3 nucleotides: TGTGCCAGCAGCCTTCCTACGGGGGGCAATAATGAAAAACTGTTTTTT. Translation gives CASSLPTGGNNEKLFF.

The J gene is TRBJ2-1, the V gene TRBV5-4; 9 bases are a match to TRBD2. V lost 3 bases and J lost 7; bases outside the gene matches: 5. CDR3 length: 14 residues. The V gene's germline CDR1 is SGHNT and CDR2 YYREEE (reference sequence). CDR3 bases: TGTGCCAGCAGCTCCCAGCGGGGGGAGAATGAGCAGTTCTTC. It codes for CASSSQRGENEQFF.

With regard to this clone: The sample contains more than one DNA sequence encoding this CDR3. The J gene is TRBJ1-1, the V gene TRBV27; possibly TRBD1 for D (5 bases). The germline V gene encodes CDR1 MNHEY and CDR2 SMNVEV (reference sequence). V was trimmed by 3 bases and J by 0 bases, leaving 5 bases between them. This CDR3 region has 13 residues. Here the CDR3 reads CASSLGLNTEAFF. Here the CDR3 DNA reads TGTGCCAGCAGTTTGGGGCTGAACACTGAAGCTTTCTTT.

The genes are TRBV2 and TRBJ1-3; D is unresolved. The germline V gene has CDR1 SNHLY and CDR2 FYNNEI. This CDR3 has 14 residues. V lost 9 bases and J lost 0, with 12 bases in between. The CDR3, as DNA: TGTGCCAGTTTAGCGTCTACCTCTGGAAACACCATATATTTT. Its protein product is CASLASTSGNTIYF.

V is TRBV7-2 and J is TRBJ1-5; D may be TRBD1 (5 bases). Germline V gene sequence: CDR1 SGHTA, CDR2 FQGNSA. There are 15 residues in the CDR3. The V and J ends lost 0 bases and 4 bases respectively, with 10 bases between them. CDR3 sequence: CASSLAGTENQPQHF. The CDR3 nucleotides read TGTGCCAGCAGCTTAGCCGGGACGGAGAATCAGCCCCAGCATTTT.

This clone came up once. The chain combines TRBV27 with TRBJ1-3; no reliable D call. V was pared by 2 bases and J by 0 bases, with 8 bases between. This CDR3 has 15 residues. CDR1 is MNHEY, CDR2 SMNVEV, per germline (reference sequence). The CDR3 DNA sequence: TGTGCCAGCAGTTTAAACAGCGTCTCTGGAAACACCATATATTTT. Translating gives CASSLNSVSGNTIYF.

This clone came up once. This rearrangement joins TRBV19 to TRBJ2-3, with D possibly matching TRBD1 (6 bases). The germline CDR1 and CDR2 sequences are LNHDA and SQIVND (reference sequence). The V gene lost 7 bases and the J gene lost 4 bases, with 15 bases spanning the gap. The CDR3 covers 14 residues. CDR3 nucleotide sequence: TGTGCCAGTACCACAACAGGGACCGCAGATACGCAGTATTTT. This sequence encodes CASTTTGTADTQYF.

This clone has a single count. The gene calls are TRBV5-1 and TRBJ2-1, with TRBD2 matching over 9 bases. The CDR3 sequence is 18 residues long. V shed 2 bases and J 0 bases; nucleotides not matched to a gene: 9. Germline CDR1 reads SGHRS; CDR2 reads YFSETQ. As DNA, the CDR3 is TGCGCCAGCAGCTTACCGACTAGCGGACAGAGCTCCTACAATGAGCAGTTCTTC. It is translated as CASSLPTSGQSSYNEQFF. The complete variable domain, with remaining parts taken from reference TRBV5-1 and TRBJ2-1, reads KAGVTQTPRYLIKTRGQQVTLSCSPISGHRSVSWYQQTPGQGLQFLFEYFSETQRNKGNFPGRFSGRQFSNSRSEMNVSTLELGDSALYLCASSLPTSGQSSYNEQFFGPGTRLTVL.

As DNA, the CDR3 is TGTGCCAGCAGCGACGGGACGCAGCAAGAGACCCAGTACTTC. Protein sequence: CASSDGTQQETQYF. The chain is built from TRBV9 and TRBJ2-5; either TRBD1 or TRBD2 may supply D (5 bases each). The CDR3 loop spans 14 amino acids. V was shortened by 3 bases and J by 2 bases, with 11 bases between the two germline ends. Looked up from germline, CDR1 is SGDLS and CDR2 is YYNGEE. Full variable domain (outside the CDR3, taken from reference TRBV9 and TRBJ2-5): DSGVTQTPKHLITATGQRVTLRCSPRSGDLSVYWYQQSLDQGLQFLIQYYNGEERAKGNILERFSAQQFPDLHSELNLSSLELGDSALYFCASSDGTQQETQYFGPGTRLLVL.

This sequence joins TRBV5-6 and TRBJ2-5; D remains ambiguous. CDR1 is SGHDT and CDR2 is YYEEEE in the germline V gene. This CDR3 is 14 amino acids long. With 0 bases removed from V and 2 bases from J, the gap between germline ends came to 8 bases. The CDR3 nucleotides read TGTGCCAGCAGCTTGGGTCGCAGACAAGAGACCCAGTACTTC. Protein product: CASSLGRRQETQYF.

This rearrangement joins TRBV5-1 to TRBJ2-5, with D unclear. Trimming took 0 bases from V and 2 from J, leaving 11 bases between them. In germline, CDR1 is SGHRS, CDR2 YFSETQ. The CDR3 covers 15 residues. As DNA, the CDR3 is TGCGCCAGCAGCTTGGGGGCCCTTACTCAAGAGACCCAGTACTTC. Its protein product is CASSLGALTQETQYF. Filled out from reference TRBV5-1 and TRBJ2-5, the complete variable domain reads KAGVTQTPRYLIKTRGQQVTLSCSPISGHRSVSWYQQTPGQGLQFLFEYFSETQRNKGNFPGRFSGRQFSNSRSEMNVSTLELGDSALYLCASSLGALTQETQYFGPGTRLLVL.

The V and J genes are TRBV5-1 and TRBJ1-6; 7 bases line up with TRBD1. Trimming removed 4 bases from V and 7 bases from J; junction bases left unmatched: 8. Germline CDR1 SGHRS, CDR2 YFSETQ. The CDR3 length is 15 residues. CDR3 residues: CASSPETGRNSPLHF. Here the CDR3 DNA reads TGCGCCAGCAGCCCTGAGACAGGGAGGAATTCACCCCTCCACTTT.

Written as DNA, the CDR3 is TGTGCCAGCAGTTTGAATGCTGGGGCCAACGTCCTGACTTTC. Translating it yields CASSLNAGANVLTF. The chain uses TRBV28 and TRBJ2-6; D unclear. V was cut by 3 bases and J by 2 bases, with 5 bases left in between. This CDR3 spans 14 amino acids. Germline CDR1 is MDHEN and CDR2 is SYDVKM. The full variable domain, with the rest looked up from reference TRBV28 and TRBJ2-6, is DVKVTQSSRYLVKRTGEKVFLECVQDMDHENMFWYRQDPGLGLRLIYFSYDVKMKEKGDIPEGYSVSREKKERFSLILESASTNQTSMYLCASSLNAGANVLTFGAGSRLTVL.